This T cell receptor (beta chain) was sequenced during a study of T cells in severe cutaneous drug reactions. Overall study results and limits: Carbamazepine-induced Stevens-Johnson syndrome or toxic epidermal necrolysis patients showed strongly raised TRBV12-4, 25% to 35% in blister cells and roughly 5% in PBMC.

The iRepertoire multiplex PCR system with TCR subtype-specific primers built both bulk and single-cell libraries. From its re-call of the multiplex PCR reads, TCRdb lists each CDR3 protein once, without DNA. The sample is made up of 9,000 to 13,000 distinct CDR3 sequences, and the top ten hold roughly 23% of it. CDR1 is SQVTM and CDR2 is ANQGSEA in the germline V gene. This CDR3 is built from 14 residues. On this clonotype: Its antigen is unidentified.

Sequenced patients had Stevens-Johnson syndrome or toxic epidermal necrolysis caused by carbamazepine. V is TRBV29-1 and J is TRBJ2-7; TCRdb proposes TRBD1, but this gene call is untestable without DNA. Source material: cells from a skin blister. The sequence was obtained from a human donor with Stevens-Johnson syndrome, a severe cutaneous drug reaction. The CDR3 sequence is CSVGAGRMSYEQYF.